This passage covers 12 T cell receptor beta chains from one sample sequenced in a study of post-analysis software for immune sequencing data (dated by TCRdb to between 2014 and 2017). The paper's findings and limits, for the study overall: Patients showed significantly higher frequencies than controls for a handful of TRBV segments, among them TRBV5-6, TRBV5-1 and TRBV20-1.

Their antigens are not known. The receptor library was made with PCR. The run used an Illumina HiSeq 2500. Unique molecular identifiers were incorporated into TCR beta cDNA libraries to reduce PCR and sequencing biases. TCRdb applied fastp at Q25 and MiXCR to the public reads, then kept only in-frame beta chains. Rows are unified per CDR3 protein, each entry keeping the most common DNA and genes. This sample lists hundreds of thousands of distinct CDR3 sequences; 55% to 70% were detected once. Roughly 12% of the sample lies in the top ten. Sequencing input: blood. The receptor set was obtained from a girl aged 2 to 10 with multiple sclerosis.

V usage is TRBV27 and J usage is TRBJ2-7; either TRBD1 or TRBD2 may fit D (6 bases each). V dropped 3 bases and J dropped 2 bases, with 11 bases sitting between them. Germline-derived CDR1 and CDR2 are MNHEY and SMNVEV (reference sequence). The CDR3 spans 14 residues. The DNA for the CDR3 is TGTGCCAGCAGTTTTTCGGGGGCTACCTACGAGCAGTACTTC. Protein: CASSFSGATYEQYF.

The J gene is TRBJ2-7, the V gene TRBV20-1, with D maybe TRBD2 (5 bases). The CDR3 sequence is 12 residues long. The V end was cut by 4 bases, the J end by 2 bases, with 9 bases between. The germline CDR1 and CDR2 sequences are DFQATT and SNEGSKA (reference sequence). In DNA, the CDR3 is TGCAGTGCTACGGACGGGGCCTACGAGCAGTACTTC. This gives the protein CSATDGAYEQYF.

The chain couples TRBV20-1 to TRBJ2-7; D gene unclear. The CDR3 is 14 residues long. The germline gives CDR1 DFQATT, CDR2 SNEGSKA (reference sequence). The V and J ends lost 3 bases and 3 bases respectively, with 15 bases between them. As DNA, the CDR3 is TGCAGTGCTAGCTCGGCAGTAGATATCTACGAGCAGTACTTC. It translates to CSASSAVDIYEQYF.

The CDR3 region is CASSRGGPLSYNEQFF. DNA of the CDR3: TGTGCCAGCAGCCGGGGAGGGCCCCTATCCTACAATGAGCAGTTCTTC. This chain uses TRBV7-2 with TRBJ2-1; 7 nucleotides align to TRBD2. Trimming at V came to 5 bases and at J to 1 base, leaving 8 bases not matched to a gene. CDR3 size: 16 residues. Per germline, CDR1 SGHTA and CDR2 FQGNSA.

This clonotype was seen repeatedly, ten times or more. The gene calls are TRBV11-2 and TRBJ1-1; unclear D gene. The germline V gene has CDR1 SGHAT and CDR2 FQNNGV. Trimming cost V 0 bases and J 1 base, with 3 bases left between them. The CDR3 covers 13 residues. The CDR3 loop is CASSLDRNTEAFF. The CDR3 coding sequence is TGTGCCAGCAGCTTAGACAGGAACACTGAAGCTTTCTTT.

The chain couples TRBV13 to TRBJ2-3, with 8 nucleotides matching TRBD2. V gave up 5 bases and J gave up 2 bases; unmatched junction bases: 9. Germline V gives CDR1 PRHDT, CDR2 FYEKMQ (reference sequence). The CDR3 sequence is 16 residues long. The CDR3 nucleotides are TGTGCCAGCAGCCCCCTTGAAGCGGGGGTCACAGATACGCAGTATTTT. As protein: CASSPLEAGVTDTQYF.

DNA of the CDR3: TGTGCCAGCAGTTCTAGCCGGTCGGTTGAGACCCAGTACTTC. Residues: CASSSSRSVETQYF. The rearrangement uses TRBV12-3 or TRBV12-4 and TRBJ2-5; D may be TRBD2 (5 bases). The CDR3 extends over 14 amino acids. V gave up 4 bases and J gave up 5 bases, with 14 bases separating them.

This clonotype has just a few counts. The chain couples TRBV12-3 or TRBV12-4 to TRBJ1-2; D is unresolved. This CDR3 has 13 amino acids. The V gene lost 10 bases and the J gene lost 2 bases, with 14 bases spanning the gap. The DNA of the CDR3 is TGTGCCACCGAGAAAGGCAGCAACTATGGCTACACCTTC. It encodes CATEKGSNYGYTF.

This chain joins TRBV10-2 and TRBJ2-3; 8 bases are a match to TRBD2. CDR1 is WSHSY and CDR2 is SAAADI in the germline V gene. The CDR3 contains 15 residues. Trimming took 10 bases from V and 2 from J; bases not matched to a gene: 11. This CDR3 is CATVPGGEPTDTQYF. The CDR3 coding sequence is TGCGCCACAGTCCCGGGGGGGGAACCCACAGATACGCAGTATTTT.

The rearrangement links TRBV13 to TRBJ2-7; D possibly matches TRBD1 or TRBD2 (5 bases each). Germline CDR1 PRHDT, CDR2 FYEKMQ (reference sequence). Trimming removed 5 bases at V and 3 bases at J, with 26 bases between. The CDR3 is made up of 18 amino acids. In nucleotides, the CDR3 is TGTGCCAGCAGCCCAGGGACCAATAAGTTAAGAAGGGGCTACGAGCAGTACTTC. Translated: CASSPGTNKLRRGYEQYF.

The chain has TRBV7-2 and TRBJ1-5; D perhaps matches TRBD1 (5 bases). The CDR3 sequence is 13 residues long. The V end lost 5 bases, the J end lost 6 bases, and 11 bases lay between the germline ends. Germline lookup yields CDR1 SGHTA and CDR2 FQGNSA. In DNA, the CDR3 is TGTGCCAGCAGCCCAGGGTTGGTTCAGCCCCAGCATTTT. This sequence encodes CASSPGLVQPQHF.

V gene TRBV27 combines with J gene TRBJ2-1; no reliable D call. The CDR3 contains 14 residues. CDR1 is MNHEY and CDR2 is SMNVEV in the germline V gene (reference sequence). Between the trimmed V and J ends, which lost 6 bases and 0 bases, there was a span of 9 bases. The CDR3 nucleotides are TGTGCCAGCAGCCTGCTAATCTCCTACAATGAGCAGTTCTTC. This encodes CASSLLISYNEQFF.